These T cell receptor beta chains were read from a single sample in a study of monozygotic twins with inflammatory bowel disease. TCRdb reanalyzed the 5' RACE reads and collapses them to one entry per CDR3 protein, without DNA. Its table lists some 89,000 distinct CDR3 sequences. The sequencing input was blood. The source of these receptors is a human donor with ulcerative colitis or Crohn's disease, or a healthy co-twin of an affected twin (not recorded which). The CDR3 runs from the conserved cysteine through the conserved F or W.

v_call: TRBV12-3/TRBV12-4; j_call: TRBJ1-1; cdr3_aa: CASSFGRKGQEAFF
v_call: TRBV20-1; j_call: TRBJ1-1; cdr3_aa: CSANVWEGLGTEAFF
v_call: TRBV23-1; j_call: TRBJ1-4; cdr3_aa: CASSTVSIKLFF
v_call: TRBV23-1; j_call: TRBJ1-1; cdr3_aa: CASSPLTGSFF
v_call: TRBV19; j_call: TRBJ2-7; cdr3_aa: CASSIDSRLAGLGYEQYF
v_call: TRBV5-1; j_call: TRBJ2-7; cdr3_aa: CASSLSPGGYEQYF
v_call: TRBV3-1; j_call: TRBJ1-1; cdr3_aa: CASTDRNTEAFF
v_call: TRBV5-5; j_call: TRBJ1-4; cdr3_aa: CASSPFGGGATNEKLFF
v_call: TRBV11-1; j_call: TRBJ1-5; cdr3_aa: CASSLAHAGTLYSNQPQHF
v_call: TRBV4-1; j_call: TRBJ1-2; cdr3_aa: CASSQGIRDPSGYTF
v_call: TRBV11-1; j_call: TRBJ2-3; cdr3_aa: CASSRTRLDTQYF
v_call: TRBV6-5; j_call: TRBJ2-3; cdr3_aa: CASRVTDTDTQYF
v_call: TRBV12-3/TRBV12-4; j_call: TRBJ1-3; cdr3_aa: CASSFGGSGNTIYF